This T cell receptor (beta chain) was identified in a study of OX40 agonist ivuxolimab in advanced cancers. Study-level information: Patients enrolled in dose escalation were diagnosed with hepatocellular carcinoma, melanoma, renal cell or head and neck cancer. Having had anti-PD-1, anti-PD-L1 or anti-CTLA-4 therapy before was allowed, and 40% to 45% had some.

Germline CDR1 is LNHNV and CDR2 is YYDKDF (reference sequence). This CDR3 is built from 13 residues. Trimming shortened V by 3 bases and J by 6 bases, and 9 bases separated the two germline ends. Sampled blood was obtained at baseline, cycle 4 day 1, and cycle 7 day 1. The repertoire was sequenced with immunoSEQ multiplex PCR; TCRdb's copy has only in-frame clones and lacks some. The sample holds tens of thousands of clones, more than 75% seen once. Whole-study findings and limits: Some nonresponders likewise displayed low normalized T-cell clonal expansion.

This clone occurred a few times. Its antigen is currently unknown. The source is an adult with an advanced solid tumor such as melanoma, head and neck, liver or kidney cancer. Specimen: CD4+ or CD8+ T cells sorted from blood, collected in a trial of the OX40 agonist ivuxolimab. The gene calls are TRBV15 and TRBJ1-5; D uncertain. The CDR3 region has the DNA TGTGCCACCAGCAGGGACGTCCCTCAGCCCCAGCATTTT. This gives the protein CATSRDVPQPQHF.